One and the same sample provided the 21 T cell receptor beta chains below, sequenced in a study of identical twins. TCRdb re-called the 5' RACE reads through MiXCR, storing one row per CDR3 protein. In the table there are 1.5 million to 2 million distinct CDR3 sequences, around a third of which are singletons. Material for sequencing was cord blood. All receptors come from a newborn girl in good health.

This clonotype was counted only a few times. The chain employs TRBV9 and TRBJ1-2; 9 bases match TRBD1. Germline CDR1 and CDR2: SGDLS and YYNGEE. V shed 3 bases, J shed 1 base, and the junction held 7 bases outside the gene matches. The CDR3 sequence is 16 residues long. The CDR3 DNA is TGTGCCAGCAGCGCACTGGGGACAGGGATTAACTATGGCTACACCTTC. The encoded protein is CASSALGTGINYGYTF. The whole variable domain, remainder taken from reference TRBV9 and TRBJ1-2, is DSGVTQTPKHLITATGQRVTLRCSPRSGDLSVYWYQQSLDQGLQFLIQYYNGEERAKGNILERFSAQQFPDLHSELNLSSLELGDSALYFCASSALGTGINYGYTFGSGTRLTVV.

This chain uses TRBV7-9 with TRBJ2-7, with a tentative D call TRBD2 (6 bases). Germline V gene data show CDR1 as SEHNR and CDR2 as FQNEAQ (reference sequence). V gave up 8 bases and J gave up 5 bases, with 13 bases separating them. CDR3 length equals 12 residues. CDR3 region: CASLSRRDEQYF. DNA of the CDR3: TGTGCCAGCCTGTCTCGGAGGGACGAGCAGTACTTC.

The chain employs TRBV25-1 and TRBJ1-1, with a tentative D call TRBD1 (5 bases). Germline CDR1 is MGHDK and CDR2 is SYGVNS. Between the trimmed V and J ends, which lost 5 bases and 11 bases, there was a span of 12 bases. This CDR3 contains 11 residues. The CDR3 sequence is CASSHAREAFF. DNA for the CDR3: TGTGCCAGCAGTCATGCCAGGGAGGCTTTCTTT.

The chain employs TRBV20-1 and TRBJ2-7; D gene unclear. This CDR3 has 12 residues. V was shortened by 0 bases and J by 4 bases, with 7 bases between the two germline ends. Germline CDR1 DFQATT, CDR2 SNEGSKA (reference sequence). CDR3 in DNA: TGCAGTGCTAGAGATCTCTATTACGAGCAGTACTTC. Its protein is CSARDLYYEQYF.

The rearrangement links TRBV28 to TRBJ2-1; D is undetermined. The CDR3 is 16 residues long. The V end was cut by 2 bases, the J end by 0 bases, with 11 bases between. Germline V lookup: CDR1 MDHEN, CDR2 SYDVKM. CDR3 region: CASSLRRLNSYNEQFF. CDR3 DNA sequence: TGTGCCAGCAGTTTACGGCGCCTCAACTCCTACAATGAGCAGTTCTTC.

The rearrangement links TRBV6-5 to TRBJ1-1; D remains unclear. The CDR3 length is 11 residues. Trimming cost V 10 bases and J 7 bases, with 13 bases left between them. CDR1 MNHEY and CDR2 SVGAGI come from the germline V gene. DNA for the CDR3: TGTGCCAACAGACGGAGGAATGAAGCTTTCTTT. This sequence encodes CANRRRNEAFF.

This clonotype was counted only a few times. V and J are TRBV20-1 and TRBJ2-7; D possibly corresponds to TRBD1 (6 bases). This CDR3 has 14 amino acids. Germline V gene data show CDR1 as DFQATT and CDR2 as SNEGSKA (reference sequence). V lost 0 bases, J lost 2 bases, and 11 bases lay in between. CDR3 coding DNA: TGCAGTGCTAGAGATGTCTGGGACACCTACGAGCAGTACTTC. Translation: CSARDVWDTYEQYF.

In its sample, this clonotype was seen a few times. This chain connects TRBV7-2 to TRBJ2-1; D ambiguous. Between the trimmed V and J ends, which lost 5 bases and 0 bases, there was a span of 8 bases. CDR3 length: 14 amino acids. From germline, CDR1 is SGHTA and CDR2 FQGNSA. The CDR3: CASSPRRSYNEQFF. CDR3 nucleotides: TGTGCCAGCAGCCCCCGCCGCTCCTACAATGAGCAGTTCTTC.

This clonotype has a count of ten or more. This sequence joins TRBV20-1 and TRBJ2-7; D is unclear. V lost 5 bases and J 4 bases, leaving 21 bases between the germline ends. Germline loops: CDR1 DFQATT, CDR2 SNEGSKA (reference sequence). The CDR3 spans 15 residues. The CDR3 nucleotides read TGCAGTGCTCTCCTCGACTCGGCAGCCTTATACGAGCAGTACTTC. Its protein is CSALLDSAALYEQYF.

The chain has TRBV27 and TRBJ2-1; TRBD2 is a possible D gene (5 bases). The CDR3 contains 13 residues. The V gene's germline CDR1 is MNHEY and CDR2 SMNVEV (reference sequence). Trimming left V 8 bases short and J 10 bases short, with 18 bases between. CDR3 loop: CASHSPGFGEQFF. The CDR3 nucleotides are TGTGCCAGCCACTCGCCGGGATTTGGCGAGCAGTTCTTC.

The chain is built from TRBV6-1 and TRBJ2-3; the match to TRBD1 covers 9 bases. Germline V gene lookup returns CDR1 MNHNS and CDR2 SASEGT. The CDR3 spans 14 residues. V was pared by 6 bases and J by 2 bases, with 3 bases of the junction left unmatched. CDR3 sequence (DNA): TGTGCCAGCAGGGGGACAGGGTACACAGATACGCAGTATTTT. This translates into CASRGTGYTDTQYF.

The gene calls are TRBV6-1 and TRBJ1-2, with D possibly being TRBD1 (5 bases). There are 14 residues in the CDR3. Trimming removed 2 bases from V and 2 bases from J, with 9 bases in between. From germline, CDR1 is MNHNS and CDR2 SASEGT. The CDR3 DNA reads TGTGCCAGCAGTGAATGGGCAGGGAACTATGGCTACACCTTC. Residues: CASSEWAGNYGYTF.

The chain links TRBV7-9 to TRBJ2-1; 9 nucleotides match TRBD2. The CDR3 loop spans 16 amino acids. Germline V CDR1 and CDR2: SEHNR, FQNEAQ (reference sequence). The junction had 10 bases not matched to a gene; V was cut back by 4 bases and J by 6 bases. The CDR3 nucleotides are TGTGCCAGCAGCTGGACGGGACTAGCCTCGGGCAATGAGCAGTTCTTC. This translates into CASSWTGLASGNEQFF.

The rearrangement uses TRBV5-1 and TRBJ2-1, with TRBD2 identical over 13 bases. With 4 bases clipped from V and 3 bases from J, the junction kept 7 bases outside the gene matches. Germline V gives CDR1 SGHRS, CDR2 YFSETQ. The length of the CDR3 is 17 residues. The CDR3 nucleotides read TGCGCCAGCAGCCCAGGGACTAGCGGGACACTCTACAATGAGCAGTTCTTC. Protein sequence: CASSPGTSGTLYNEQFF.

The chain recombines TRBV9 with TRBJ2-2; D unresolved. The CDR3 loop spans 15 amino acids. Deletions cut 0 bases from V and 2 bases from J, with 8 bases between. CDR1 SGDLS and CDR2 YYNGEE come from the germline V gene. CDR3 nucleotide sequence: TGTGCCAGCAGCGTAGGCTACTCAAACACCGGGGAGCTGTTTTTT. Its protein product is CASSVGYSNTGELFF.

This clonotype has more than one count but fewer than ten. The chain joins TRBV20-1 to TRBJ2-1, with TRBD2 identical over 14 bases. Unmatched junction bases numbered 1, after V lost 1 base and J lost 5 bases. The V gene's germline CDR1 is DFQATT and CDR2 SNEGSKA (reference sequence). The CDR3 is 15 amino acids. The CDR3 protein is CSARGLAGGDNEQFF. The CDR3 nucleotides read TGCAGTGCTAGAGGACTAGCGGGAGGGGACAATGAGCAGTTCTTC.

CDR3 DNA: TGTGCCAGTAGTATACTTGGAGGGACAGCCTACAATGAGCAGTACTTC. It yields the protein CASSILGGTAYNEQYF. V usage is TRBV19 and J usage is TRBJ2-7, with D possibly being TRBD1 (7 bases). Germline assignment: CDR1 LNHDA and CDR2 SQIVND (reference sequence). This CDR3 comprises 16 residues. The ends were cut back, 2 bases at V and 7 bases at J, with 21 bases in the middle.

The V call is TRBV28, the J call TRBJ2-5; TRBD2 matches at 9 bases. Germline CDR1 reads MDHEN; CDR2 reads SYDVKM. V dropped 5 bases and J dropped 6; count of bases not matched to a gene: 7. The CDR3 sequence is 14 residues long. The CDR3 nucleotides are TGTGCCAGCAGTAGAGCGGGAGGTAGGAAGACCCAGTACTTC. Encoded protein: CASSRAGGRKTQYF.

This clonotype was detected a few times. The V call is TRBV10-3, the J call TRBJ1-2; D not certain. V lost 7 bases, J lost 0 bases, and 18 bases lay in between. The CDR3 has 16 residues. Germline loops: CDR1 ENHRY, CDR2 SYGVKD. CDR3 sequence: CAITKVPGSPNYGYTF. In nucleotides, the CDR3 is TGTGCCATCACTAAAGTGCCGGGATCCCCTAACTATGGCTACACCTTC.

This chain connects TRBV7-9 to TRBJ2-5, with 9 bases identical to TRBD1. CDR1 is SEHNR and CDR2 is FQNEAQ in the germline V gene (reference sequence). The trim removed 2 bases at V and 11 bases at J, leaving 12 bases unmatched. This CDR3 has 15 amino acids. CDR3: CASSLTGQGSNEQYF. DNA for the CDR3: TGTGCCAGCAGCTTAACCGGACAGGGGAGCAATGAGCAGTACTTC.

The CDR3 DNA sequence: TGCAGTGCCATTATAGCGGGAGCGTTCTCCGAGCAGTACTTC. Its protein is CSAIIAGAFSEQYF. The J gene is TRBJ2-7, the V gene TRBV20-1; TRBD2 matches at 9 bases. After removal of 6 bases from V and 6 bases from J, the junction contained 12 bases not matched to a gene. This CDR3 is 14 amino acids long. Germline V gene data show CDR1 as DFQATT and CDR2 as SNEGSKA (reference sequence).